This T cell receptor (beta chain) was captured in a study of shared clonotypes between healthy human individuals. Findings and limits, study-wide: Sequencing depth was expected to influence donor clonotype sharing.

Concerning this clone: Its specificity is not known.

Repertoires were generated with immunoSEQ multiplex PCR, while TCRdb's copy carries only in-frame clones and drops some. The data hold around 700,000 clones, with around four fifths observed a single time. V was clipped by 7 bases and J by 5 bases; unmatched bases: 4. CDR1 and CDR2 (germline): SGHNT, YYREEE (reference sequence). There are 13 residues in the CDR3. Input material: memory CD4+ T cells sorted from blood. Described subset: CD45RA-negative fraction. The rearrangement uses TRBV5-4 and TRBJ2-2, with 8 bases aligning to TRBD2. The sequence derives from a woman aged 25 to 39 in good health. CDR3 in DNA: TGTGCCAGCGAGCGGGAGTTTACCGGGGAGCTGTTTTTT. Translation: CASEREFTGELFF.